This T cell receptor beta chain was recovered during a study of response to subunit inactivated influenza vaccine (dated by TCRdb to between 2017 and 2018). With respect to the entire study: To follow how T cells responded to a trivalent subunit inactivated influenza vaccine, the researchers relied on deep quantitative profiling of the T cell receptor repertoire.

In its sample, this clonotype was seen a few times. What antigen it recognizes has not been identified. No clone much larger than this one lies a single base away; base qualities are absent. Taken from the germline V gene (reference sequence), the CDR1 and CDR2 loops are DFQATT and SNEGSKA. The CDR3 goes from the cysteine to the phenylalanine over 14 residues. The sequence is cut down to CDR3 DNA, 42 bases in frame from base 1. Germline trimming amounts to 6 bases on V and 1 base on J, with 8 as the count of junction bases outside the gene matches. Library preparation employed RT-PCR. The sequencing machine was an Illumina HiSeq 2500. TCRdb trimmed public reads at Q25 via fastp, called clones via MiXCR and kept in-frame beta chains. Duplicate CDR3 protein sequences are folded into a single record with the most common DNA and genes. Counted in this sample were more than 450,000 distinct CDR3 sequences; about 12% of them appeared once. The leading ten clones occupy more than 8.5% of the sample.

Beyond this particular receptor, the publication reports: The authors proposed that each seasonal influenza vaccination may bring in only a limited number of new T cells.

The rearrangement combines TRBV20-1 with TRBJ2-7, with 8 middle bases fitting TRBD1. This sample comprised PBMCs from blood, obtained on the day of vaccination. This clonotype was obtained from a man aged 45-65 years who received an inactivated influenza vaccine. Donor details come from another sample of the same person, matched by shared clones. The CDR3 protein is CSASTGETSYEQYF. The nucleotide sequence is given as TGCAGTGCATCGACAGGGGAAACGTCCTACGAGCAGTACTTC.